Each of the 18 T cell receptor beta chains below was sequenced from the same sample in a study of blood T cell repertoires in COVID-19. Only in-frame clones appear in the TCRdb table, and some are missing; sequencing was by immunoSEQ multiplex PCR. The table records about 230,000 clones, around 83% of them present only once. What was sequenced was peripheral blood. The receptor source for this set is a man between 35 and 55 years old who had recovered from COVID-19.

This clone was observed a handful of times. The CDR3 nucleotides are TGCGCCAGCAGCGAGGAGAGTACGCAGTATTTT. Protein sequence: CASSEESTQYF. The V and J genes are TRBV5-1 and TRBJ2-3; no definite D call. Germline values: CDR1 SGHRS, CDR2 YFSETQ. V dropped 4 bases and J dropped 8 bases, with 8 bases sitting between them. The CDR3 consists of 11 residues.

The rearrangement uses TRBV5-6 and TRBJ2-5; D gene unclear. This CDR3 comprises 14 residues. The V and J ends lost 2 bases and 2 bases respectively, with 10 bases between them. Germline CDR1 and CDR2: SGHDT and YYEEEE. The CDR3: CASSLKTYQETQYF. The CDR3 DNA reads TGTGCCAGCAGCTTAAAAACATATCAAGAGACCCAGTACTTC.

The CDR3 nucleotides read TGTGCCAGCAGCTACCGGACAGGGCATCCAGATACGCAGTATTTT. It yields the protein CASSYRTGHPDTQYF. This chain joins TRBV3-1 (or the pseudogene TRBV3-2) and TRBJ2-3; 8 bases map to TRBD1. The CDR3 has 15 residues. Per the germline V gene, CDR1 is LGHDT and CDR2 is YNNKEL (reference sequence). Trimming took 5 bases from V and 4 from J; bases not matched to a gene: 8.

This chain joins TRBV10-2 and TRBJ2-2; D gene ambiguous. Looked up from germline, CDR1 is WSHSY and CDR2 is SAAADI. CDR3 length: 13 residues. V was clipped by 7 bases and J by 0 bases, with 6 bases between them. The CDR3 protein is CASMAANTGELFF. CDR3 nucleotide sequence: TGCGCCAGCATGGCGGCGAACACCGGGGAGCTGTTTTTT.

The chain recombines TRBV5-6 with TRBJ2-5, with D perhaps matching TRBD2 (5 bases). The CDR3 spans 15 residues. CDR1 and CDR2 (germline): SGHDT, YYEEEE. Deletions cut 4 bases from V and 4 bases from J, with 17 bases between. Here the CDR3 DNA reads TGTGCCAGCAGCCCTACTCCGAGGGTGGGAGAGACCCAGTACTTC. Its protein product is CASSPTPRVGETQYF.

The chain has TRBV24-1 and TRBJ2-3; 8 nucleotides align to TRBD1. V trimming: 3 bases; J trimming: 3 bases; junction bases outside the gene matches: 4. The CDR3 contains 15 residues. In germline, CDR1 is KGHDR, CDR2 SFDVKD. DNA for the CDR3: TGTGCCACCAGTGATACGGGACAGGTAACAGATACGCAGTATTTT. This translates into CATSDTGQVTDTQYF.

This clone was seen just once. The chain is built from TRBV19 and TRBJ1-1; TRBD1 matches at 8 bases. Germline V gives CDR1 LNHDA, CDR2 SQIVND (reference sequence). J lost 5 bases, V lost 10 bases, and 15 bases had no gene match. CDR3 length: 15 amino acids. The CDR3 is CATQRGGQVKTEAFF. The CDR3 DNA sequence: TGTGCCACCCAAAGAGGGGGACAGGTCAAGACTGAAGCTTTCTTT.

The V call is TRBV6-5, the J call TRBJ1-3; 7 bases map to TRBD1. J lost 6 bases, V lost 4 bases, and 6 bases had no gene match. The CDR3 has 14 residues. Germline lookup yields CDR1 MNHEY and CDR2 SVGAGI. CDR3 in DNA: TGTGCCAGCAGTTCGACAGGGACCTTAAACACCATATATTTT. Its protein product is CASSSTGTLNTIYF.

The genes are TRBV7-9 and TRBJ1-2, with 8 nucleotides matching TRBD1. Per the germline V gene, CDR1 is SEHNR and CDR2 is FQNEAQ (reference sequence). This CDR3 contains 14 residues. V shed 5 bases, J shed 4 bases, and the junction held 6 bases outside the gene matches. The CDR3 DNA reads TGTGCCAGCAGCAACGGACAGGGAATCTATGGCTACACCTTC. Its protein product is CASSNGQGIYGYTF. The full variable domain, with the rest looked up from reference TRBV7-9 and TRBJ1-2, is DTGVSQNPRHKITKRGQNVTFRCDPISEHNRLYWYRQTLGQGPEFLTYFQNEAQLEKSRLLSDRFSAERPKGSFSTLEIQRTEQGDSAMYLCASSNGQGIYGYTFGSGTRLTVV.

The chain joins TRBV19 to TRBJ2-2; unclear D gene. Trimming shortened V by 3 bases and J by 5 bases, and 16 bases separated the two germline ends. This CDR3 region has 16 residues. Germline V lookup: CDR1 LNHDA, CDR2 SQIVND (reference sequence). The CDR3 DNA reads as TGTGCCAGTAGTATTCCGACGGATACACTAACCGGGGAGCTGTTTTTT. Encoded protein: CASSIPTDTLTGELFF.

The V call is TRBV5-5, the J call TRBJ1-5; D is undetermined. In germline, CDR1 is SGHKS, CDR2 YYEKEE (reference sequence). The CDR3 length is 15 residues. Trimming stripped 2 bases from V and 3 bases from J, with 12 bases between. CDR3 protein: CASSFPPRINQPQHF. The CDR3 DNA reads TGTGCCAGCAGCTTCCCCCCGAGGATCAATCAGCCCCAGCATTTT.

This rearrangement joins TRBV2 to TRBJ1-2, with 7 bases aligning to TRBD1. The CDR3 consists of 12 residues. The V and J ends lost 6 bases and 10 bases, in that order; junction bases with no gene match: 8. Germline CDR1 SNHLY, CDR2 FYNNEI. This CDR3 reads CASRLDRSAYTF. The CDR3 DNA reads as TGTGCCAGCAGACTGGACAGGAGTGCCTACACCTTC.

This clone was counted between two and nine times. The rearrangement joins TRBV5-1 to TRBJ2-1; 12 bases align to TRBD2. With 4 bases clipped from V and 9 bases from J, the junction kept 8 bases outside the gene matches. The length of the CDR3 is 15 residues. The germline CDR1 and CDR2 sequences are SGHRS and YFSETQ. This chain's CDR3 is CASSPGLAGIGEQFF. CDR3 bases: TGCGCCAGCAGCCCCGGACTAGCGGGAATTGGTGAGCAGTTCTTC.

The chain couples TRBV27 to TRBJ1-1, with 9 bases identical to TRBD1. The CDR3 consists of 17 residues. Germline assignment: CDR1 MNHEY and CDR2 SMNVEV (reference sequence). V lost 10 bases and J lost 8; bases outside the gene matches: 23. The DNA of the CDR3 is TGTGCCATCTCTTCGGACAGGGGCGTAATCCCGAACCTGGAAGCTTTCTTT. Translated, it gives CAISSDRGVIPNLEAFF.

A word on this clone: Other nucleotide sequences in the sample specify the same CDR3. The CDR3 protein is CSARGGYEQYF. CDR3 nucleotide sequence: TGCAGTGCTAGAGGAGGCTACGAGCAGTACTTC. The chain has TRBV20-1 and TRBJ2-7, with D unresolved. This CDR3 contains 11 residues. Germline V lookup: CDR1 DFQATT, CDR2 SNEGSKA (reference sequence). Trimming took off 1 base at V and 3 bases at J, with 4 bases between the two ends.

This rearrangement joins TRBV19 to TRBJ1-6; D is unresolved. The CDR3 runs to 12 residues. The ends were cut back, 3 bases at V and 7 bases at J, with 4 bases in the middle. Germline values: CDR1 LNHDA, CDR2 SQIVND (reference sequence). CDR3 DNA: TGTGCCAGTAGTATTATCAATTCACCCCTCCACTTT. Translating it yields CASSIINSPLHF.

The chain uses TRBV15 and TRBJ2-5; D not resolved. V was clipped by 0 bases and J by 2 bases, with 7 bases between them. Germline V gene data show CDR1 as LNHNV and CDR2 as YYDKDF (reference sequence). CDR3 length: 14 residues. CDR3 in amino acids: CATSRESQQETQYF. The CDR3, as DNA: TGTGCCACCAGCAGAGAATCCCAACAAGAGACCCAGTACTTC. The full variable domain, its missing parts supplied by reference TRBV15 and TRBJ2-5, is DAMVIQNPRYQVTQFGKPVTLSCSQTLNHNVMYWYQQKSSQAPKLLFHYYDKDFNNEADTPDNFQSRRPNTSFCFLDIRSPGLGDTAMYLCATSRESQQETQYFGPGTRLLVL.

The chain joins TRBV6-5 to TRBJ2-3; D perhaps matches TRBD1 (6 bases). Germline CDR1 reads MNHEY; CDR2 reads SVGAGI. CDR3 length equals 12 residues. Trimming cost V 5 bases and J 11 bases, with 14 bases left between them. The CDR3 DNA is TGTGCCAGCAGTAACCAGGGGATTCGGCAGTATTTT. Its protein product is CASSNQGIRQYF.